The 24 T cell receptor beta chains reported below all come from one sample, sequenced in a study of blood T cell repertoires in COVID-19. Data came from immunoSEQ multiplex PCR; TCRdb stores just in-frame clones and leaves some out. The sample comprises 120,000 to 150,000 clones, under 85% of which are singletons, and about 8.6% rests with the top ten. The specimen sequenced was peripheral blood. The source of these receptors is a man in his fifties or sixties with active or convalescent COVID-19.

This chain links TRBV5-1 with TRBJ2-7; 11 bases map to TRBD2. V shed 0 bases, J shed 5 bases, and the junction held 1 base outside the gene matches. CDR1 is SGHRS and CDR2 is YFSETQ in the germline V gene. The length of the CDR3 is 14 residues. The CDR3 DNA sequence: TGCGCCAGCAGCTTGGTACTAGCGGGAGACGAGCAGTACTTC. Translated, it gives CASSLVLAGDEQYF.

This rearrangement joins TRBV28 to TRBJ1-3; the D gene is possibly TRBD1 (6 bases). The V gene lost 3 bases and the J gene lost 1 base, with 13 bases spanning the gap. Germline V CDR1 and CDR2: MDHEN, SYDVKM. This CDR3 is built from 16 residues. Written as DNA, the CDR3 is TGTGCCAGCAGTTTCCTCCTGACAGGATCTGGAAACACCATATATTTT. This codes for CASSFLLTGSGNTIYF.

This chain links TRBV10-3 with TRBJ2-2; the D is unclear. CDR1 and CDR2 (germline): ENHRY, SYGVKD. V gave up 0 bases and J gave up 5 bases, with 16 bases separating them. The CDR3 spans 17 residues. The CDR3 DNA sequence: TGTGCCATCAGTGAGTCGAGAACAGAAGTGAAAACCGGGGAGCTGTTTTTT. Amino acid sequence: CAISESRTEVKTGELFF.

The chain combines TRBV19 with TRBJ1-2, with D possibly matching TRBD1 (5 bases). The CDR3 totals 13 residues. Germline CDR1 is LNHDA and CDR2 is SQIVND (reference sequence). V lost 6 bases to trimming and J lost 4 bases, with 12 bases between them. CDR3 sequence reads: CASSPDRVYGYTF. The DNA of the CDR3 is TGTGCCAGTAGCCCTGACAGAGTCTATGGCTACACCTTC.

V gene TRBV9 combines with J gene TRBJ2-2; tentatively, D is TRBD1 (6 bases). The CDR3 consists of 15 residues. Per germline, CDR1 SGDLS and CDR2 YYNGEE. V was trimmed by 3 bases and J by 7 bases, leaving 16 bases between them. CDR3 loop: CASSGGATGIGELFF. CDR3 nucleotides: TGTGCCAGCAGCGGCGGCGCAACAGGGATCGGGGAGCTGTTTTTT.

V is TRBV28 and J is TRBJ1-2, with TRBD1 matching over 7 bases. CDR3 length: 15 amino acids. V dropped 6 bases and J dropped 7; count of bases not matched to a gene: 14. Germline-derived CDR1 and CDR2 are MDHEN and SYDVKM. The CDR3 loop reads CASRSPTGTDIGYTF. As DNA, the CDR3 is TGTGCCAGCAGGTCTCCTACCGGGACAGATATTGGCTACACCTTC.

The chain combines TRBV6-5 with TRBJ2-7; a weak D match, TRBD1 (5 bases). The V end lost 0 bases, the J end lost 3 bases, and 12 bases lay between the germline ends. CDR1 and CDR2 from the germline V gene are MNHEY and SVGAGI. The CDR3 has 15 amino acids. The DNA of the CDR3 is TGTGCCAGCAGTTACTCGGGGCTAGGTGTCTACGAGCAGTACTTC. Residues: CASSYSGLGVYEQYF.

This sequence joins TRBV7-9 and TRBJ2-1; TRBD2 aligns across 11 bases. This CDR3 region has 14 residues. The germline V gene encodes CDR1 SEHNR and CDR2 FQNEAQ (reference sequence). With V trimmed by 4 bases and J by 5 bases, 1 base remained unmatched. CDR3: CASSSGLADNEQFF. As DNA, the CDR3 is TGTGCCAGCAGCTCGGGACTAGCGGACAATGAGCAGTTCTTC.

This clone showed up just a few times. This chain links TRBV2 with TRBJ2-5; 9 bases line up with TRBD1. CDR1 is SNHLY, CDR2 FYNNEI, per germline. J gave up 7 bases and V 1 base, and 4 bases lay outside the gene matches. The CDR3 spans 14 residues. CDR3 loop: CASSEGTGVATQYF. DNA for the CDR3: TGTGCCAGCAGTGAAGGGACAGGGGTTGCGACCCAGTACTTC.

In DNA form, the CDR3 reads TGTGCCAGCAGTGTGCGGGATTTTGCGCAGTATTTT. Amino acids: CASSVRDFAQYF. The V and J genes are TRBV25-1 and TRBJ2-3, with D maybe TRBD2 (6 bases). In germline, CDR1 is MGHDK, CDR2 SYGVNS. The CDR3 is 12 amino acids. The ends were cut back, 4 bases at V and 10 bases at J, with 12 bases in the middle.

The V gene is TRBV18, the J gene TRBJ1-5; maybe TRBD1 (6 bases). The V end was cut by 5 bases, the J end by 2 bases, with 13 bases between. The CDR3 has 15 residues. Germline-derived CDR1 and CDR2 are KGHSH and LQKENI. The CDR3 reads CASSSSGGGNQPQHF. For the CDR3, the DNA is TGTGCCAGCTCAAGTTCGGGGGGCGGCAATCAGCCCCAGCATTTT.

The CDR3 nucleotides are TGTGCCAGCAGCTTGGAAGGGGATAGCAATCAGCCCCAGCATTTT. Its protein is CASSLEGDSNQPQHF. The chain combines TRBV5-6 with TRBJ1-5, with a weak D call TRBD1 (5 bases). CDR1 and CDR2 (germline): SGHDT, YYEEEE. V was shortened by 0 bases and J by 0 bases, with 7 bases between the two germline ends. The CDR3 covers 15 residues.

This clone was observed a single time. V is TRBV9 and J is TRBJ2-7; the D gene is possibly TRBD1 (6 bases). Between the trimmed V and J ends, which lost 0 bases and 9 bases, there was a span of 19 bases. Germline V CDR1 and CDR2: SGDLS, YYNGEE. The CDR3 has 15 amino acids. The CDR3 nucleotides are TGTGCCAGCAGCGTAGGGCAGGGGCAAATGTCTGGGCAGTACTTC. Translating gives CASSVGQGQMSGQYF.

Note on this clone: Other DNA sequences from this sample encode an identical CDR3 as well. Here the CDR3 DNA reads TGTGCCAGCAGTCCCGGGACTAGCGGTTACAATGAGCAGTTCTTC. It translates to CASSPGTSGYNEQFF. V gene TRBV27 combines with J gene TRBJ2-1, with TRBD2 identical over 11 bases. This CDR3 comprises 15 residues. The V and J ends lost 5 bases and 4 bases, in that order; junction bases with no gene match: 4. From germline, CDR1 is MNHEY and CDR2 SMNVEV (reference sequence).

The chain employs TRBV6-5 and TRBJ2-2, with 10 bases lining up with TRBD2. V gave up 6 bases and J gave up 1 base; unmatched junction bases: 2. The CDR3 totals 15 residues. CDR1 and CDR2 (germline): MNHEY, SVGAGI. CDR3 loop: CASRWTSGNTGELFF. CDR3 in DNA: TGTGCCAGCAGGTGGACTAGCGGGAACACCGGGGAGCTGTTTTTT.

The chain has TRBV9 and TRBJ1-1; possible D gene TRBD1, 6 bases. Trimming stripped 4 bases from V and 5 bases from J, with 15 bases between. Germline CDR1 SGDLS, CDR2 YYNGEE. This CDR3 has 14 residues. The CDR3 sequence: CASSPGGAWTEAFF. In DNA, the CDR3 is TGTGCCAGCAGCCCGGGGGGGGCGTGGACTGAAGCTTTCTTT.

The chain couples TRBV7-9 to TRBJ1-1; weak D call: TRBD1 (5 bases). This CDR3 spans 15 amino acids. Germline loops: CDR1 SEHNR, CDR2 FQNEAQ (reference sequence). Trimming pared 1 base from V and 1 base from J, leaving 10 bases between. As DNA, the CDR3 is TGTGCCAGCAGCTTAGTGGGGCAGGGGAACACTGAAGCTTTCTTT. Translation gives CASSLVGQGNTEAFF.

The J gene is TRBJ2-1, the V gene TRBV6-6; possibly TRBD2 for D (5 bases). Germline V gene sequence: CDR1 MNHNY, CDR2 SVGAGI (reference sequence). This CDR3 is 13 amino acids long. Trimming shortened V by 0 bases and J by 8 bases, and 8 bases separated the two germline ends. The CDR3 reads CASSYSEAHEQFF. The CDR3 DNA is TGTGCCAGCAGTTACTCGGAGGCCCATGAGCAGTTCTTC.

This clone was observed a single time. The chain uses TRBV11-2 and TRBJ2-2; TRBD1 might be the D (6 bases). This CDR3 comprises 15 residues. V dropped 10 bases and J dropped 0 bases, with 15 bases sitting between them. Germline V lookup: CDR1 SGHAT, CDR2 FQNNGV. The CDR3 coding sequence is TGTGCCACACCCGTGACAGGTGCGAACACCGGGGAGCTGTTTTTT. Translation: CATPVTGANTGELFF. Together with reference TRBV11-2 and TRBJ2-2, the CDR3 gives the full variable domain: EAGVAQSPRYKIIEKRQSVAFWCNPISGHATLYWYQQILGQGPKLLIQFQNNGVVDDSQLPKDRFSAERLKGVDSTLKIQPAKLEDSAVYLCATPVTGANTGELFFGEGSRLTVL.

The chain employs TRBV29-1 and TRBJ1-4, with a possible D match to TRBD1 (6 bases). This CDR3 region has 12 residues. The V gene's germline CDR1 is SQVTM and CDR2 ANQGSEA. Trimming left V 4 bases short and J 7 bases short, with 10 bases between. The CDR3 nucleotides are TGCAGCGTTGGGGGGACACCTGAAAAACTGTTTTTT. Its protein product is CSVGGTPEKLFF.

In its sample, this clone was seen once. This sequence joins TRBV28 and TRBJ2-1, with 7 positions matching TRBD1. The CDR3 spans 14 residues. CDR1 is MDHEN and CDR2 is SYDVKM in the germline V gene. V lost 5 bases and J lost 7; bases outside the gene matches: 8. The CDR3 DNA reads TGTGCCAGCAGTCCCGGGACAGAGCTGAATGAGCAGTTCTTC. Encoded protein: CASSPGTELNEQFF. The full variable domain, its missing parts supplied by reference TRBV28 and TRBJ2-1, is DVKVTQSSRYLVKRTGEKVFLECVQDMDHENMFWYRQDPGLGLRLIYFSYDVKMKEKGDIPEGYSVSREKKERFSLILESASTNQTSMYLCASSPGTELNEQFFGPGTRLTVL.

The CDR3 coding sequence is TGTGCCAGCTCACCTAGCGGGAGTGGTTCCTACAATGAGCAGTTCTTC. Protein: CASSPSGSGSYNEQFF. The rearrangement links TRBV18 to TRBJ2-1, with 9 bases lining up with TRBD2. In germline, CDR1 is KGHSH, CDR2 LQKENI. There are 16 residues in the CDR3. With 3 bases clipped from V and 1 base from J, the junction kept 4 bases outside the gene matches.

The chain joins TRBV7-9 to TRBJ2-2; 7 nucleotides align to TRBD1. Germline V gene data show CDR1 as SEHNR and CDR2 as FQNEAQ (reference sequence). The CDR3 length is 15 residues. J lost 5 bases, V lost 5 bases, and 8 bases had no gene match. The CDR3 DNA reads TGTGCCAGCAGCGAGGGGGCAGGACAAACCGGGGAGCTGTTTTTT. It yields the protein CASSEGAGQTGELFF.

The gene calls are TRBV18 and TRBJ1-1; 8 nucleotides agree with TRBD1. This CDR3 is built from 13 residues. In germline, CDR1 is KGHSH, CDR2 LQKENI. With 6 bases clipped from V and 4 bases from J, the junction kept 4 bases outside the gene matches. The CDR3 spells CASSQTGATEAFF. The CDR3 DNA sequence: TGTGCCAGCTCCCAGACAGGGGCCACTGAAGCTTTCTTT.